The rows below give T cell receptor beta chains drawn from one sample of a study of T-cell memory formation after mild COVID-19. One entry per CDR3 protein results from TCRdb running MiXCR on the 5' RACE reads. The sample consists of about 110,000 distinct CDR3 sequences, about 18% of them appearing once. Sequenced sample: PBMCs or a T cell subset sorted from them (not recorded which). These receptors were obtained from an adult woman who had mild COVID-19 (a few samples of this study predate the infection). Cell type and time point are not known. The CDR3 runs from the conserved cysteine through the conserved F or W. D genes are given only for firm matches. The size field is filled for only some rows; it gives once, few, many or a size class.

v_call	clone_size	j_call	d_call	cdr3_length	cdr3_aa	cdr3_nt
TRBV5-1	few	TRBJ2-2	NA	16	CASSLDLGRDYGELFF	TGCGCCAGCAGCTTGGATCTCGGCAGGGATTACGGGGAGCTGTTTTTT
TRBV12-3/TRBV12-4	NA	TRBJ2-7	NA	14	CASSFRESPYEQYF	TGTGCCAGCAGTTTCCGGGAGAGCCCCTACGAGCAGTACTTC
TRBV20-1	few	TRBJ2-5	TRBD2	15	CSARGLAGDQETQYF	TGCAGTGCTAGAGGACTAGCGGGGGACCAAGAGACCCAGTACTTC
TRBV29-1	medium-sized	TRBJ2-1	NA	12	CSVEKGVNEQFF	TGCAGCGTTGAAAAGGGAGTAAATGAGCAGTTCTTC
TRBV9	few	TRBJ2-1	NA	16	CASSVRDSRPHNEQFF	TGTGCCAGCAGCGTCCGGGATTCAAGGCCCCACAATGAGCAGTTCTTC
TRBV14	NA	TRBJ1-1	NA	14	CASSLLPDYTEAFF	TGTGCCAGCAGCCTCCTCCCGGACTACACTGAAGCTTTCTTT
TRBV12-3/TRBV12-4	NA	TRBJ1-5	NA	14	CASSRTYSNQPQHF	TGTGCCAGCAGTCGAACTTATAGCAATCAGCCCCAGCATTTT
TRBV7-9	few	TRBJ1-1	TRBD1	17	CASSIGTVFLMNTEAFF	TGTGCCAGCAGCATCGGGACAGTTTTTCTTATGAACACTGAAGCTTTCTTT
TRBV24-1	many	TRBJ2-5	TRBD2	14	CATSDLADPETQYF	TGTGCCACCAGTGATCTAGCGGATCCGGAGACCCAGTACTTC
TRBV2	NA	TRBJ2-5	NA	16	CASSEVVWAEQETQYF	TGTGCCAGCAGTGAAGTGGTCTGGGCTGAACAAGAGACCCAGTACTTC
TRBV20-1	NA	TRBJ2-7	TRBD2	14	CSAPPPGLAGQQYF	TGCAGTGCTCCCCCGCCGGGACTAGCGGGACAGCAGTACTTC
TRBV11-2	NA	TRBJ2-5	TRBD2	18	CASSLDVASGPWGETQYF	TGTGCCAGCAGCTTAGATGTCGCTAGCGGCCCCTGGGGAGAGACCCAGTACTTC
TRBV5-6	many	TRBJ2-5	NA	14	CASSYQGAVGTQYF	TGTGCCAGCAGCTATCAGGGCGCCGTGGGGACCCAGTACTTC
TRBV11-2	few	TRBJ1-6	NA	13	CASSPRTNSPLHF	TGTGCCAGCAGCCCTCGTACTAATTCACCCCTCCACTTT
TRBV30	few	TRBJ2-1	NA	15	CAWKSGTSSYNEQFF	TGTGCCTGGAAATCGGGGACCAGCTCCTACAATGAGCAGTTCTTC
TRBV25-1	NA	TRBJ2-7	TRBD1	16	CASSEYGTGGSYEQYF	TGTGCCAGCAGTGAATACGGTACAGGGGGGTCCTACGAGCAGTACTTC
TRBV6-2/TRBV6-3	NA	TRBJ2-1	NA	14	CASRRLRGLDEQFF	TGTGCCAGCAGGAGACTTAGGGGACTCGATGAGCAGTTCTTC
TRBV7-3	few	TRBJ2-1	NA	14	CDSKLDAGHNEQFF	TGTGACAGCAAGCTGGACGCGGGGCACAATGAGCAGTTCTTC
TRBV9	few	TRBJ2-7	NA	16	CASSVAGGAGTYEQYF	TGTGCCAGCAGCGTAGCAGGAGGGGCAGGGACCTACGAGCAGTACTTC
TRBV4-1	NA	TRBJ2-3	TRBD1	15	CASSQDRGDTDTQYF	TGCGCCAGCAGCCAGGACAGGGGAGACACAGATACGCAGTATTTT
TRBV7-3	few	TRBJ2-6	NA	15	CASSSGGTGANVLTF	TGTGCCAGCAGCTCAGGGGGGACCGGGGCCAACGTCCTGACTTTC
TRBV5-6	few	TRBJ1-4	NA	17	CASSLGQHSSTNEKLFF	TGTGCCAGCAGCTTGGGTCAGCATTCGTCAACTAATGAAAAACTGTTTTTT
TRBV10-3	few	TRBJ2-2	NA	16	CAISESPGGRTGELFF	TGTGCCATCAGTGAGTCACCCGGCGGTCGCACCGGGGAGCTGTTTTTT
TRBV6-5	NA	TRBJ1-2	NA	12	CASGGVYYGYTF	TGTGCCAGCGGAGGGGTATACTATGGCTACACCTTC
TRBV19	NA	TRBJ2-1	NA	14	CASKTGSSYNEQFF	TGTGCCAGTAAAACAGGTAGCTCCTACAATGAGCAGTTCTTC
TRBV25-1	NA	TRBJ1-1	NA	14	CASSEYQGNTEAFF	TGTGCCAGCAGTGAATACCAGGGTAACACTGAAGCTTTCTTT
TRBV19	NA	TRBJ2-3	NA	14	CASSIAQERDTQYF	TGTGCCAGTAGTATAGCCCAGGAGCGTGATACGCAGTATTTT
TRBV12-3/TRBV12-4	few	TRBJ1-2	NA	11	CASSFGGSYTF	TGTGCCAGCAGTTTTGGGGGAAGCTACACCTTC
TRBV4-1	NA	TRBJ2-1	NA	13	CASSQGLANEQFF	TGCGCCAGCAGCCAAGGTTTAGCCAATGAGCAGTTCTTC
TRBV12-3/TRBV12-4	NA	TRBJ2-5	TRBD1	14	CASSTRGLGETQYF	TGTGCCAGCAGTACAAGGGGGCTTGGGGAGACCCAGTACTTC
TRBV20-1	NA	TRBJ2-2	TRBD2	16	CSARRTSGRYTGELFF	TGCAGTGCTAGGAGGACTAGCGGGAGATACACCGGGGAGCTGTTTTTT
TRBV6-5	NA	TRBJ1-4	NA	15	CASSYLDHRDEKLFF	TGTGCCAGCAGTTACCTTGACCACAGGGACGAAAAACTGTTTTTT
TRBV7-9	many	TRBJ2-7	NA	13	CASSPALWDEQYF	TGTGCCAGCAGCCCAGCCCTTTGGGACGAGCAGTACTTC
TRBV27	few	TRBJ2-4	NA	17	CASSYGPIDIAKNIQYF	TGTGCCAGCAGTTACGGTCCGATTGACATAGCCAAAAACATTCAGTACTTC
TRBV15	few	TRBJ1-6	NA	14	CATSSDKEYSPLHF	TGTGCCACCAGCAGTGACAAGGAATATTCACCCCTCCACTTT
TRBV28	NA	TRBJ2-1	TRBD1	18	CASSPRTSGGSSRNEQFF	TGTGCCAGCAGTCCGCGGACCTCAGGGGGCTCATCGAGGAATGAGCAGTTCTTC
TRBV7-2	NA	TRBJ2-1	NA	12	CASSPRNHEQFF	TGTGCCAGCAGTCCCCGAAACCATGAGCAGTTCTTC